These 14 T cell receptor beta chains were all obtained from the same sample, sequenced in a study of T cells in Graves' hyperthyroidism and ophthalmopathy. Amplified TCR beta CDR3 regions derived from RNA transcripts. With the HTBI primer set, the TCR CDR3 went through a first round of RT-PCR. TCRdb analysed the multiplex PCR reads with MiXCR anew, one entry per CDR3 protein. In the table there are a few hundred thousand distinct CDR3 sequences, about 17% of which are singletons. Sequencing input: blood. The receptors stem from a man aged 40-55 years with Graves' hyperthyroidism.

In its sample, this clonotype was seen many times. The genes are TRBV6-2 or TRBV6-3 and TRBJ2-7; the D gene is possibly TRBD1 (5 bases). Trimming stripped 4 bases from V and 3 bases from J, with 13 bases between. The CDR3 totals 14 residues. Germline CDR1 MNHEY, CDR2 SVGEGT. CDR3 loop: CASSLSGSGYEQYF. The CDR3 nucleotides read TGTGCCAGCAGTTTGTCAGGGTCGGGCTACGAGCAGTACTTC.

This clonotype was seen many times. The J gene is TRBJ1-2, the V gene TRBV5-1; 8 nucleotides match TRBD1. The CDR3 is 14 residues long. V lost 0 bases to trimming and J lost 4 bases; unmatched junction nucleotides: 2. Germline CDR1 SGHRS, CDR2 YFSETQ. This CDR3 reads CASSLGTGGYGYTF. The CDR3 DNA follows: TGCGCCAGCAGCTTGGGAACAGGGGGCTATGGCTACACCTTC.

This clonotype was seen many times. The chain recombines TRBV29-1 with TRBJ2-5, with D possibly TRBD1 on 5 matching bases. The CDR3 runs 13 residues. Trimming stripped 3 bases from V and 1 base from J, with 9 bases between. Germline V CDR1 and CDR2: SQVTM, ANQGSEA. The CDR3: CSVDPDIQETQYF. The CDR3 bases are TGCAGCGTTGACCCGGACATCCAAGAGACCCAGTACTTC.

This chain links TRBV27 with TRBJ1-3; D unclear. V was trimmed by 6 bases and J by 0 bases, leaving 12 bases between them. The germline V gene encodes CDR1 MNHEY and CDR2 SMNVEV (reference sequence). This CDR3 spans 15 amino acids. The CDR3: CASSPAQTSGNTIYF. In DNA, the CDR3 is TGTGCCAGCAGCCCGGCGCAGACCTCTGGAAACACCATATATTTT.

This chain connects TRBV7-3 to TRBJ2-7; D might be TRBD1 or TRBD2, each matching 5 bases. The CDR3 spans 14 residues. The germline gives CDR1 SGHTA, CDR2 FQGTGA. Trimming shortened V by 1 base and J by 3 bases, and 10 bases separated the two germline ends. The CDR3 region has the DNA TGTGCCAGCAGCTTAAGTAGGGACGGCTACGAGCAGTACTTC. This gives the protein CASSLSRDGYEQYF.

At least ten counts were recorded for this clonotype. The V call is TRBV28, the J call TRBJ2-7; D possibly corresponds to TRBD1 (5 bases). Trimming removed 1 base from V and 2 bases from J, with 12 bases in between. This CDR3 is built from 15 residues. Germline lookup yields CDR1 MDHEN and CDR2 SYDVKM. CDR3 amino acids: CASSLYDRTTYEQYF. The DNA of the CDR3 is TGTGCCAGCAGTTTATATGACAGAACAACCTACGAGCAGTACTTC. The entire variable domain, with the rest obtained from reference TRBV28 and TRBJ2-7, is as follows: DVKVTQSSRYLVKRTGEKVFLECVQDMDHENMFWYRQDPGLGLRLIYFSYDVKMKEKGDIPEGYSVSREKKERFSLILESASTNQTSMYLCASSLYDRTTYEQYFGPGTRLTVT.

This clonotype was detected only a few times. CDR3 protein: CSASPPATGYEQYF. The CDR3 DNA sequence: TGCAGTGCTAGTCCACCGGCTACGGGCTACGAGCAGTACTTC. This rearrangement joins TRBV20-1 to TRBJ2-7; D is unresolved. The CDR3 runs to 14 residues. Per germline, CDR1 DFQATT and CDR2 SNEGSKA (reference sequence). Trimming cost V 3 bases and J 3 bases, with 15 bases left between them.

This clonotype was seen many times. V usage is TRBV5-1 and J usage is TRBJ2-3; no clear D. V was trimmed by 4 bases and J by 6 bases, leaving 12 bases between them. CDR1 SGHRS and CDR2 YFSETQ come from the germline V gene. This CDR3 is 13 amino acids long. This chain's CDR3 is CASSSPSSDTQYF. The CDR3 DNA reads as TGCGCCAGCAGCAGCCCGAGCTCGGATACGCAGTATTTT.

This clonotype was detected ten times or more. The genes are TRBV7-2 and TRBJ2-1; perhaps TRBD1 as D (5 bases). Germline CDR1 is SGHTA and CDR2 is FQGNSA. V shed 8 bases and J shed 4 bases, with 18 bases lying between them. The CDR3 loop spans 15 amino acids. CDR3 protein: CASALFGAAYNEQFF. For the CDR3, the DNA is TGTGCCAGCGCCCTATTTGGGGCCGCATACAATGAGCAGTTCTTC.

This clonotype has a count of ten or more. J is TRBJ2-7 and V is TRBV5-1, with D possibly TRBD2 on 6 matching bases. The germline CDR1 and CDR2 sequences are SGHRS and YFSETQ. The CDR3 spans 14 residues. Trimming cost V 4 bases and J 5 bases, with 16 bases left between them. The CDR3 region has the DNA TGCGCCAGCAGCCCAGGGACTGCCGGAAACGAGCAGTACTTC. This translates into CASSPGTAGNEQYF.

This chain uses TRBV7-9 with TRBJ1-2; maybe TRBD1 (6 bases). Germline V gene lookup returns CDR1 SEHNR and CDR2 FQNEAQ (reference sequence). Between the trimmed V and J ends, which lost 1 base and 2 bases, there was a span of 11 bases. The CDR3 runs to 15 residues. The DNA of the CDR3 is TGTGCCAGCAGCTTAGTCGTGGGGGCCAACTATGGCTACACCTTC. As protein: CASSLVVGANYGYTF. Looking up the rest from reference TRBV7-9 and TRBJ1-2 gives the full variable domain: DTGVSQNPRHKITKRGQNVTFRCDPISEHNRLYWYRQTLGQGPEFLTYFQNEAQLEKSRLLSDRFSAERPKGSFSTLEIQRTEQGDSAMYLCASSLVVGANYGYTFGSGTRLTVV.

V usage is TRBV20-1 and J usage is TRBJ1-3, with 7 bases aligning to TRBD1. Germline V lookup: CDR1 DFQATT, CDR2 SNEGSKA (reference sequence). This CDR3 region has 13 residues. V gave up 6 bases and J gave up 2 bases; unmatched junction bases: 4. The CDR3 spells CSAPGTAGNTIYF. The CDR3 coding sequence is TGCAGTGCACCCGGGACAGCTGGAAACACCATATATTTT.

This clonotype was recorded at least ten times. The genes are TRBV7-9 and TRBJ2-3, with TRBD2 matching 12 bases. The CDR3 has 16 amino acids. CDR1 SEHNR and CDR2 FQNEAQ come from the germline V gene (reference sequence). Trimming removed 1 base from V and 5 bases from J; junction bases left unmatched: 4. The CDR3 region has the DNA TGTGCCAGCAGCTTAGGACTAGCGGGGGCCGGAGATACGCAGTATTTT. Amino acid sequence: CASSLGLAGAGDTQYF.

V is TRBV6-1 and J is TRBJ2-3; either TRBD1 or TRBD2 may supply D (5 bases each). The germline gives CDR1 MNHNS, CDR2 SASEGT. The V end was cut by 6 bases, the J end by 2 bases, with 12 bases between. This CDR3 spans 14 amino acids. As DNA, the CDR3 is TGTGCCAGCAGCGCGAGGGGCATCACAGATACGCAGTATTTT. Translated: CASSARGITDTQYF.